Given below is one T cell receptor (beta chain) in context. Its antigen is currently unknown. The record originates from a study of cytomegalovirus exposure and HLA in healthy donors. Study findings and constraints: Reported performance of the classifier showed diagnosis of cytomegalovirus status with high specificity and sensitivity. Reportedly, a later analysis found an Asian-associated ancestry cluster had fewer N-insertions than the approximately 670-donor mean. Being indistinguishable, some V segments were excluded, TRBV6-2 and TRBV6-3 among them. Later analysis suggested most CMV-associated TCR beta chains were HLA-restricted.

The germline gives CDR1 SGHNT, CDR2 YYREEE (reference sequence). This CDR3 region has 14 residues. The V gene lost 5 bases and the J gene lost 1 base, with 12 bases spanning the gap. This PCR relied on a set of 60 Vbeta primers and 13 Jbeta primers. Assay used: immunoSEQ multiplex PCR; TCRdb lists only in-frame clones, some missing. The table includes more than 50,000 clones, approximately 71% detected once. This TCR was recovered from a woman aged 40-49 years in good health and CMV-seropositive. The V gene is TRBV5-4, the J gene TRBJ1-1; D is possibly TRBD1 (5 bases). The sequencing input was PBMCs. CDR3 residues: CASRSGVGNTEAFF. The CDR3 coding sequence is TGTGCCAGCAGGTCGGGGGTGGGGAACACTGAAGCTTTCTTT.